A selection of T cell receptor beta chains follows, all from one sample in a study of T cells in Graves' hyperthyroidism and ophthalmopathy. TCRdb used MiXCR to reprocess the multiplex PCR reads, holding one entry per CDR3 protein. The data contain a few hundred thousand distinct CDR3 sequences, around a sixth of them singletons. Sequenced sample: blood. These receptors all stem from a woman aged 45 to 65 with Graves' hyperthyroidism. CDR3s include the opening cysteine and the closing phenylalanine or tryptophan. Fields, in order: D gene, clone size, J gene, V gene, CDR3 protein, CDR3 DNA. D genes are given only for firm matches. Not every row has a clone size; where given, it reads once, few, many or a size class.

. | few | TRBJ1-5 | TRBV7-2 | CASSLATGGRQPQHF | TGTGCCAGCAGCTTAGCGACGGGCGGCAGGCAGCCCCAGCATTTT
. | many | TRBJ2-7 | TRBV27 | CASSPWAQGIDEQYF | TGTGCCAGCAGTCCCTGGGCTCAAGGGATCGACGAGCAGTACTTC
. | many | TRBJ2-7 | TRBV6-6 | CASSYSATSLSRGRSYEQYF | TGTGCCAGCAGTTACTCCGCGACGAGTCTTTCCCGGGGCCGCTCCTACGAGCAGTACTTC
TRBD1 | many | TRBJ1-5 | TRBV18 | CASSPDRGGNQPQHF | TGTGCCAGCTCACCGGACAGGGGGGGCAATCAGCCCCAGCATTTT
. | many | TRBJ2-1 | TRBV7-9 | CASSLVGTVQDEQFF | TGTGCCAGCAGCTTGGTGGGGACCGTTCAGGATGAGCAGTTCTTC
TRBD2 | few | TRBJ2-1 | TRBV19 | CASSILAGGPNEQFF | TGTGCCAGTAGTATATTGGCGGGAGGTCCCAATGAGCAGTTCTTC
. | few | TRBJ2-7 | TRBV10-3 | CAISDKDGQISYEQYF | TGTGCCATCAGTGATAAAGATGGACAAATCTCCTACGAGCAGTACTTC
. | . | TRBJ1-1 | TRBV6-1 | CASSDTKNTEAFF | TGTGCCAGCAGTGACACCAAGAACACTGAAGCTTTCTTT
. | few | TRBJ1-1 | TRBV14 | CASSQGGGLNTEAFF | TGTGCCAGCAGCCAAGGGGGCGGCCTGAACACTGAAGCTTTCTTT
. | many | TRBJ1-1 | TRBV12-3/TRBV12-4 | CASGPGVTEAFF | TGTGCCAGCGGGCCAGGGGTCACTGAAGCTTTCTTT
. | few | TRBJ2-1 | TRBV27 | CASSHRDVYNEQFF | TGTGCCAGCAGTCACCGGGACGTATACAATGAGCAGTTCTTC
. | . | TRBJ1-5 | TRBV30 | CAWSIFRGVQPQHF | TGTGCCTGGAGTATTTTTCGGGGTGTTCAGCCCCAGCATTTT
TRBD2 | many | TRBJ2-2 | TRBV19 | CASKRRAREDTGELFF | TGTGCCAGTAAGCGCCGAGCCCGGGAGGACACCGGGGAGCTGTTTTTT
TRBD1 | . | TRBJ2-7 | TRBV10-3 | CAIRDRQYEQYF | TGTGCCATCAGGGACAGGCAGTACGAGCAGTACTTC
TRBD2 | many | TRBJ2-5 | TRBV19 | CASSPTSGGKETQYF | TGTGCCAGTAGTCCTACTAGCGGGGGGAAAGAGACCCAGTACTTC
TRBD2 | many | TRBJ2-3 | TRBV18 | CASSYVVLAGVADTQYF | TGTGCCAGCTCATATGTCGTCTTGGCGGGAGTCGCAGATACGCAGTATTTT
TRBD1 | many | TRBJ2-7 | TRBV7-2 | CASSSDRVAYEQYF | TGTGCCAGCAGCTCCGACAGGGTTGCCTACGAGCAGTACTTC
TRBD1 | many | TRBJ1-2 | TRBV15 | CATSRDRVLGGGGYTF | TGTGCCACCAGCAGGGACAGGGTACTCGGGGGAGGAGGCTACACCTTC
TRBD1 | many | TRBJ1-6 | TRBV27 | CASSFSGQGISPLHF | TGTGCCAGCAGTTTCTCAGGACAGGGTATATCACCCCTCCACTTT
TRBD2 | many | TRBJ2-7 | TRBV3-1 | CASSQETSGDTYEQYF | TGTGCCAGCAGCCAAGAGACTAGCGGGGACACCTACGAGCAGTACTTC
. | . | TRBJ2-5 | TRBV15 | CATSRLGETQYF | TGTGCCACCAGCAGATTAGGAGAGACCCAGTACTTC
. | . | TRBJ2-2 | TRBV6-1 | CASSDGGNTGELFF | TGTGCCAGCAGTGATGGAGGGAACACCGGGGAGCTGTTTTTT
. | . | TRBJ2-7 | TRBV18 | CASSPTTTYEQYF | TGTGCCAGCTCACCGACGACCACCTACGAGCAGTACTTC
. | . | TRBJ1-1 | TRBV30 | CAWSVTGYTEAFF | TGTGCCTGGAGCGTGACAGGTTACACTGAAGCTTTCTTT
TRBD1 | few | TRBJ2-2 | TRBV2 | CASKTGGHTGELFF | TGTGCCAGCAAGACAGGGGGGCATACCGGGGAGCTGTTTTTT
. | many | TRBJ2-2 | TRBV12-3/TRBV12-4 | CASSLPRDTGELFF | TGTGCCAGCAGTTTACCCAGGGACACCGGGGAGCTGTTTTTT
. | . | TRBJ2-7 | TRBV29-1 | CSVVLGYEQYF | TGCAGCGTTGTATTGGGCTACGAGCAGTACTTC
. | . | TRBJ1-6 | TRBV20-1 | CSAMGHANSPLHF | TGCAGTGCTATGGGACACGCAAATTCACCCCTCCACTTT
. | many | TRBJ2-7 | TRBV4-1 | CASSQVQAYEQYF | TGCGCCAGCAGCCAAGTCCAGGCCTACGAGCAGTACTTC
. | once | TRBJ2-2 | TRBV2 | CASSEQEIGTGELFF | TGTGCCAGCAGTGAACAGGAAATTGGCACCGGGGAGCTGTTTTTT
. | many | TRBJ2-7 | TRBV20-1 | CSASMTDYEQYF | TGCAGTGCTAGTATGACAGACTACGAGCAGTACTTC
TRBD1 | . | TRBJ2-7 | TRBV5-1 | CASMGTGYYEQYF | TGCGCCAGCATGGGGACAGGGTACTACGAGCAGTACTTC
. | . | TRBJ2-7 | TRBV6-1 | CASRTGEYEQHF | TGTGCCAGCAGAACGGGAGAATACGAGCAGCACTTC
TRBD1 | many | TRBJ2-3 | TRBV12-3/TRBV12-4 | CASSPRTGVSTDTQYF | TGTGCCAGCAGTCCAAGAACAGGGGTCAGCACAGATACGCAGTATTTT
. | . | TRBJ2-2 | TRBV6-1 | CASDIEGPPLFGELFF | TGTGCCAGCGATATTGAAGGCCCCCCCCTCTTCGGGGAGCTGTTTTTT
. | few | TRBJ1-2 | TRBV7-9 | CASSPGPNLQGYTF | TGTGCCAGCAGCCCCGGTCCGAACTTACAAGGCTACACCTTC
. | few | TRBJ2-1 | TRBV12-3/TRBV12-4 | CASRRQNNEQFF | TGTGCCAGCAGAAGACAGAACAATGAGCAGTTCTTC
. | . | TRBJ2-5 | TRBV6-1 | CAISESGGGGTQYF | TGTGCCATCAGTGAGTCTGGGGGAGGGGGGACCCAGTACTTC
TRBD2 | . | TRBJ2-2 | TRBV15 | CATLGGGSGITGELFF | TGTGCCACCCTGGGCGGCGGGAGCGGGATTACCGGGGAGCTGTTTTTT